Listed here is a single T cell receptor (beta chain). No antigen is known for it. V lost 1 base to trimming and J lost 8 bases; unmatched junction nucleotides: 6. CDR3 size: 14 residues. CDR1 is DFQATT, CDR2 SNEGSKA, per germline (reference sequence). TCRdb itself ran the reads through MiXCR, one entry per CDR3 protein. The data show about 270,000 distinct CDR3 sequences, 22% seen once. The entry originates in a study of T cell repertoires in cytomegalovirus infection. The sequencing used cultured PBMCs, collected from culture after CMV antigen stimulation. The J gene is TRBJ2-1, the V gene TRBV20-1; the match to TRBD2 covers 9 bases. This TCR was recovered from a human donor in good health (CMV status not recorded). Some clones in this sample may be carry-over from other donors' samples. The CDR3 DNA sequence: TGCAGTGCTAGAGTTAGCGGGAGTATCTATGAGCAGTTCTTC. Its translation is CSARVSGSIYEQFF.